The rows below give T cell receptor beta chains drawn from one sample of a study of identical twins. TCRdb passed the 5' RACE reads through MiXCR, listing each CDR3 protein once. The repertoire consists of 240,000 or so distinct CDR3 sequences, with approximately 10% occurring once and the leading ten covering more than 8.5%. The sequenced sample consisted of memory T cells sorted from blood. Receptor source: a man over 45 in good health. Each CDR3 is given with its conserved first and last residue. The D gene is left open where the match is weak. Size is stated for part of the rows, as once, few or many counts, or as a class when the clone is expanded.

d_call cdr3_length clone_size j_call v_call cdr3_nt cdr3_aa
TRBD1 15 few TRBJ1-3 TRBV25-1 TGTGCCAGCAGTGAAGGGACAGGGCCTGGAAACACCATATATTTT CASSEGTGPGNTIYF
TRBD2 16 many TRBJ2-5 TRBV3-1 TGTGCCAGCAGCCAAAGAGGGGCGGGGAGGGCAGAGACCCAGTACTTC CASSQRGAGRAETQYF
NA 15 many TRBJ1-1 TRBV2 TGTGCCAGCAGTGAAGCGCAGGGCAGCCACTCAGAAGCTTTCTTT CASSEAQGSHSEAFF
TRBD2 16 few TRBJ2-3 TRBV7-8 TGTGCCAGCAGCTTACGTTCGGGGGGTAGCACAGATACGCAGTATTTT CASSLRSGGSTDTQYF
NA 14 NA TRBJ1-5 TRBV20-1 TGCAGTGCTAGCGCAGCGACACTCGACCAGCCCCAGCATTTT CSASAATLDQPQHF
NA 15 few TRBJ2-3 TRBV6-2/TRBV6-3 TGTGCCAGCAGTTCGAGCAGAGATAGCACAGATACGCAGTATTTT CASSSSRDSTDTQYF
NA 14 NA TRBJ1-1 TRBV5-1 TGCGCCAGCAGCTTGGAGGGTTTAAGGGATGAAGCTTTCTTT CASSLEGLRDEAFF
TRBD1 15 NA TRBJ2-1 TRBV2 TGTGCCAGCAGCAAGAGTGGGACAGGGCCCAATGAGCAGTTCTTC CASSKSGTGPNEQFF
NA 14 NA TRBJ1-1 TRBV3-1 TGTGCCAGCAGCCAAATGGGATCGAACACTGAAGCTTTCTTT CASSQMGSNTEAFF
NA 15 few TRBJ2-7 TRBV20-1 TGCAGTGCCGATGGGCGGTTGCGGGCGGCGGACGAGCAGTACTTC CSADGRLRAADEQYF
NA 15 many TRBJ2-3 TRBV20-1 TGCAGTGCTAGTCCTAGCGCGACTAGCACAGATACGCAGTATTTT CSASPSATSTDTQYF
NA 14 NA TRBJ2-2 TRBV10-3 TGTGCCATCAGTGTGGATTTGAACACCGGGGAGCTGTTTTTT CAISVDLNTGELFF
TRBD1 14 NA TRBJ2-7 TRBV7-8 TGTGCCAGCAGCCGACAGGGAAACGTTTACGAGCAGTACTTC CASSRQGNVYEQYF
NA 15 few TRBJ1-1 TRBV27 TGTGCCAGCAGTTTATCTCGGCAGGCGAACACTGAAGCTTTCTTT CASSLSRQANTEAFF
NA 15 NA TRBJ2-1 TRBV12-3/TRBV12-4 TGTGCCAGCAGTCCCCAGGGGAACTCCTACAATGAGCAGTTCTTC CASSPQGNSYNEQFF
NA 14 NA TRBJ2-7 TRBV4-1 TGCGCCAGCAGCCAAGACACCGGGACTGGCGAGCAGTACTTC CASSQDTGTGEQYF
NA 13 NA TRBJ2-7 TRBV28 TGTGCCAGCAGTTTAAGACAGCCCAACGAGCAGTACTTC CASSLRQPNEQYF
NA 13 many TRBJ2-2 TRBV7-2 TGTGCCAGCAGCTTAGTAAGGGGCGGGGAGCTGTTTTTT CASSLVRGGELFF
NA 13 NA TRBJ2-3 TRBV24-1 TGTGCCACCTCCCGCGACGGAACCGATACGCAGTATTTT CATSRDGTDTQYF
NA 15 few TRBJ1-5 TRBV27 TGTGCCAGCAGTTTAGAAGGGGCTAGCAATCAGCCCCAGCATTTT CASSLEGASNQPQHF
TRBD1 13 few TRBJ2-7 TRBV9 TGTGCCAGCAGCGTAGCGGACAGGGACGAGCAGTACTTC CASSVADRDEQYF
TRBD1 15 many TRBJ2-1 TRBV11-2 TGTGCCAGCAGCTTAGATCTAACAGGGGTCAATGAGCAGTTCTTC CASSLDLTGVNEQFF
TRBD2 15 many TRBJ2-3 TRBV20-1 TGCAGTGCACCCGACCCGGCCAGAGGCACGGGGGGACAGTATTTT CSAPDPARGTGGQYF
TRBD1 13 NA TRBJ1-1 TRBV6-2/TRBV6-3 TGTGCCAGCAGTCAGGGGGCTCGGACTGAAGCTTTCTTT CASSQGARTEAFF
TRBD2 15 few TRBJ2-4 TRBV7-9 TGTGCCAGCGGACTGACTAGCGGTATCAAAAACATTCAGTACTTC CASGLTSGIKNIQYF
TRBD2 16 many TRBJ2-2 TRBV6-5 TGTGCCAGCAGTTACTCGGGGAGCGGGAGGGACGGGGAGCTGTTTTTT CASSYSGSGRDGELFF
NA 13 NA TRBJ1-1 TRBV7-3 TGTGCCAGCAGCCAGGGGTATGGAACTGAAGCTTTCTTT CASSQGYGTEAFF
TRBD2 14 few TRBJ2-2 TRBV20-1 TGCAGTGCAAGACTAGCGGGCTTATCCGGGGAGCTGTTTTTT CSARLAGLSGELFF
NA 12 few TRBJ2-5 TRBV30 TGTGCCTGGACAAGTTCATGGGAGACCCAGTACTTC CAWTSSWETQYF
NA 15 many TRBJ2-5 TRBV7-2 TGTGCCAGCAGCTTAGATCGCCTCGCCGCGGGGACCCAGTACTTC CASSLDRLAAGTQYF
TRBD1 16 many TRBJ2-7 TRBV5-1 TGCGCCAGCAGCTCGGGACAGGGTTTTGTGTCCTACGAGCAGTACTTC CASSSGQGFVSYEQYF
NA 14 NA TRBJ2-5 TRBV5-1 TGCGCCAGCAGCTTGTCTCAAGCACAAGAGACCCAGTACTTC CASSLSQAQETQYF
NA 11 many TRBJ1-1 TRBV20-1 TGCAGTGCTAGAGTCGACACTGAAGCTTTCTTT CSARVDTEAFF
NA 15 many TRBJ2-3 TRBV7-2 TGTGCCAGCAATCGACCGGGACATACCACAGATACGCAGTATTTT CASNRPGHTTDTQYF
NA 14 NA TRBJ2-7 TRBV3-1 TGTGCCAGCAGCCAAGCCCGCGGGGCCTACGAGCAGTACTTC CASSQARGAYEQYF
NA 14 NA TRBJ2-7 TRBV3-1 TGTGCCAGCAGCCAACAGCGAACCTCCTACGAGCAGTACTTC CASSQQRTSYEQYF